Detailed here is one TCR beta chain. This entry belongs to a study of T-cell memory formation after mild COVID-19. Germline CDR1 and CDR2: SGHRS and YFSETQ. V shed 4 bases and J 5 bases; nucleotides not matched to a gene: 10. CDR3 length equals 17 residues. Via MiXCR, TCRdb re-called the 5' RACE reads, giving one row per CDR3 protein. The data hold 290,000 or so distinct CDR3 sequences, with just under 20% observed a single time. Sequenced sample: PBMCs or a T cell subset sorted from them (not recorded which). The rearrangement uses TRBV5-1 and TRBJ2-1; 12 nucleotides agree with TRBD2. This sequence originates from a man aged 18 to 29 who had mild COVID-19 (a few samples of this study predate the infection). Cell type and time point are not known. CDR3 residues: CASSHGLAGRENNEQFF. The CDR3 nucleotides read TGCGCCAGCAGCCATGGACTAGCGGGGCGTGAAAACAATGAGCAGTTCTTC.